The entry below gives a single TCR beta chain sequence along with its context. The antigen is unknown. Preparation of naive CD8 libraries involved roughly 18,000 to 1,100,000 sorted cells and 10%, 30% or 50% RNA. TCRdb reprocessed the PCR reads with MiXCR, giving one entry per CDR3 protein. The table records over 600,000 distinct CDR3 sequences, just under 20% of them present only once. The sample comes from a study of molecular identifiers for immune sequencing clone quantification. Study conclusions and caveats: Clonotypes topping 20 RNA copies carried over 98% of effector molecules but under 1% of naive ones.

V was trimmed by 6 bases and J by 2 bases, leaving 12 bases between them. This CDR3 comprises 14 residues. CDR1 is SNHLY, CDR2 FYNNEI, per germline. Material: naive CD8+ T cells from blood, with Jurkat cell RNA spiked in. Indicated subset: FACS-sorted CD8+CD4-CCR7+CD45RA+ naive T cells. This receptor was identified in a human donor in good health. Some libraries in this study had Jurkat cell RNA spiked in. The chain uses TRBV2 and TRBJ2-3; no clear D. The CDR3 loop is CASRYPDATDTQYF. Written as DNA, the CDR3 is TGTGCCAGCAGGTACCCAGACGCCACAGATACGCAGTATTTT.